A single sample gave rise to the 23 T cell receptor beta chains below, sequenced in a study of T cell repertoires in cytomegalovirus infection. TCRdb fed the reads into MiXCR, producing one record per CDR3 protein. The sample contains about 740,000 distinct CDR3 sequences, about 40% of which appear only once. The source material was PBMCs. These receptors were taken from a human donor in good health (CMV status not recorded). Some clones in this sample may be carry-over from other donors' samples.

The chain is built from TRBV5-1 and TRBJ1-1; D remains ambiguous. The CDR3 is made up of 14 amino acids. Looked up from germline, CDR1 is SGHRS and CDR2 is YFSETQ. Between the trimmed V and J ends, which lost 4 bases and 1 base, there was a span of 11 bases. The CDR3 reads CASSPTHGNTEAFF. The CDR3 region has the DNA TGCGCCAGCAGCCCGACCCACGGGAACACTGAAGCTTTCTTT.

V is TRBV5-6 and J is TRBJ2-4; D ambiguous. V was trimmed by 2 bases and J by 3 bases, leaving 9 bases between them. Looked up from germline, CDR1 is SGHDT and CDR2 is YYEEEE. The CDR3 has 14 residues. The CDR3 bases are TGTGCCAGCAGCTTCACACTGATCAAAAACATTCAGTACTTC. Protein sequence: CASSFTLIKNIQYF.

This clonotype was recorded a few times. The CDR3 protein is CASRLRGGNEQFF. Written as DNA, the CDR3 is TGTGCCAGCAGGCTTAGGGGAGGCAATGAGCAGTTCTTC. V and J are TRBV12-3 or TRBV12-4 and TRBJ2-1; D may be TRBD2 (6 bases). This CDR3 region has 13 residues. Trimming pared 6 bases from V and 6 bases from J, leaving 12 bases between.

This clonotype has a count of ten or more. The chain has TRBV6-2 or TRBV6-3 and TRBJ2-1; 9 bases fit TRBD2. This CDR3 comprises 16 residues. The V gene's germline CDR1 is MNHEY and CDR2 SVGEGT. With 6 bases clipped from V and 7 bases from J, the junction kept 13 bases outside the gene matches. For the CDR3, the DNA is TGTGCCAGCAGAGAAGCGGGAGGCCAGGAGTCTAATGAGCAGTTCTTC. It specifies CASREAGGQESNEQFF.

The CDR3 region has the DNA TGCAGCGTTGAAGATGCGGGGAGGTACGGTCAGTTCTTC. It codes for CSVEDAGRYGQFF. The chain joins TRBV29-1 to TRBJ2-1; TRBD2 is a possible D gene (6 bases). Germline V gene lookup returns CDR1 SQVTM and CDR2 ANQGSEA. V was cut by 0 bases and J by 13 bases, with 16 bases left in between. The CDR3 totals 13 residues.

The chain recombines TRBV4-1 with TRBJ1-1; D gene unclear. Trimming took off 4 bases at V and 1 base at J, with 10 bases between the two ends. The CDR3 is 14 residues long. Germline CDR1 reads MGHRA; CDR2 reads YSYEKL. CDR3 loop: CASSPTPGNTEAFF. The DNA for the CDR3 is TGCGCCAGCAGCCCGACCCCCGGGAACACTGAAGCTTTCTTT.

V gene TRBV27 combines with J gene TRBJ2-3; D uncertain. Germline CDR1 is MNHEY and CDR2 is SMNVEV (reference sequence). V lost 7 bases and J 3 bases, leaving 17 bases between the germline ends. This CDR3 spans 15 amino acids. In nucleotides, the CDR3 is TGTGCCAGCAATTCCCCCCTCAAGGGTACAGATACGCAGTATTTT. This gives the protein CASNSPLKGTDTQYF.

The chain employs TRBV6-1 and TRBJ2-7; D gene unclear. CDR1 is MNHNS and CDR2 is SASEGT in the germline V gene. CDR3 length: 13 residues. V lost 2 bases and J 4 bases, leaving 9 bases between the germline ends. The CDR3 region is CASSENSQYEQYF. The CDR3, as DNA: TGTGCCAGCAGTGAAAACTCCCAGTACGAGCAGTACTTC.

There are a few counts of this clonotype. The genes are TRBV12-3 or TRBV12-4 and TRBJ2-1; 11 bases are a match to TRBD2. The J segment lost 6 bases and the V segment lost 6 bases, leaving 7 bases of the junction unmatched. The CDR3 extends over 15 amino acids. The CDR3 bases are TGTGCCAGCAGCCTACTAGCGGGGGCTACCAATGAGCAGTTCTTC. Translated: CASSLLAGATNEQFF.

This chain links TRBV5-4 with TRBJ1-1; D uncertain. The V and J ends lost 1 base and 4 bases respectively, with 5 bases between them. This CDR3 is 12 amino acids long. Germline V lookup: CDR1 SGHNT, CDR2 YYREEE (reference sequence). In DNA, the CDR3 is TGTGCCAGCAGCTTGTTCCCCACTGAAGCTTTCTTT. Translation gives CASSLFPTEAFF.

The sample holds one count of this clonotype. The rearrangement links TRBV10-3 to TRBJ2-1; TRBD2 is a possible D gene (6 bases). V was cut by 0 bases and J by 2 bases, with 14 bases left in between. The germline V gene has CDR1 ENHRY and CDR2 SYGVKD. This CDR3 has 17 residues. Here the CDR3 reads CAISESVGGTAYNEQFF. Written as DNA, the CDR3 is TGTGCCATCAGTGAGTCAGTCGGTGGGACTGCCTACAATGAGCAGTTCTTC.

This chain joins TRBV5-5 and TRBJ2-7; D is uncertain. The V gene lost 0 bases and the J gene lost 3 bases, with 7 bases spanning the gap. The germline V gene encodes CDR1 SGHKS and CDR2 YYEKEE (reference sequence). This CDR3 is built from 13 residues. For the CDR3, the DNA is TGTGCCAGCAGCTTGGGGATAGGCTACGAGCAGTACTTC. Amino acids: CASSLGIGYEQYF.

The sample holds a few counts of this clonotype. The gene calls are TRBV6-6 and TRBJ2-1; D tentatively reads TRBD1 or TRBD2 (5 bases each). Looked up from germline, CDR1 is MNHNY and CDR2 is SVGAGI (reference sequence). CDR3 length: 16 amino acids. V dropped 5 bases and J dropped 5 bases, with 19 bases sitting between them. Here the CDR3 DNA reads TGTGCCAGCAGTCCCCCACCGGGACCCGAGGACAATGAGCAGTTCTTC. As protein: CASSPPPGPEDNEQFF.

As to this clonotype: A much bigger clone sits one base away, suggesting this may be a read error. This is likely a read error, given that the CDR3 carries no conserved phenylalanine or tryptophan at its end. The chain couples TRBV7-3 to TRBJ2-7, with D perhaps matching TRBD1 (6 bases). Germline CDR1 reads SGHTA; CDR2 reads FQGTGA. Deletions cut 2 bases from V and 3 bases from J, with 8 bases between. The CDR3 length is 13 residues. The DNA of the CDR3 is TGTGCCAGCAGCTTAGGGGACAACTACGAGCAGTACTGC. It is translated as CASSLGDNYEQYC.

The V and J genes are TRBV2 and TRBJ2-7; TRBD2 matches 9 bases. The CDR3 runs 17 residues. After removal of 0 bases from V and 6 bases from J, the junction contained 12 bases not matched to a gene. Germline CDR1 is SNHLY and CDR2 is FYNNEI. CDR3 nucleotides: TGTGCCAGCAGTGAAGCCCAATGGGGCAGCGGGGGGTCCGAGCAGTACTTC. Translated, it gives CASSEAQWGSGGSEQYF.

The chain joins TRBV7-9 to TRBJ2-7; TRBD2 aligns across 10 bases. CDR1 and CDR2 (germline): SEHNR, FQNEAQ (reference sequence). V gave up 3 bases and J gave up 4 bases; unmatched junction bases: 6. The CDR3 has 15 amino acids. This CDR3 reads CASSLASGRSYEQYF. DNA of the CDR3: TGTGCCAGCAGCTTGGCTAGCGGGAGATCTTACGAGCAGTACTTC.

The J gene is TRBJ1-1, the V gene TRBV15, with 7 nucleotides matching TRBD1. Germline trimming cut 5 bases from V and 4 bases from J; bases unmatched to any gene: 7. This CDR3 is built from 14 residues. CDR1 LNHNV and CDR2 YYDKDF come from the germline V gene (reference sequence). This chain's CDR3 is CATSPTGWVTEAFF. Written as DNA, the CDR3 is TGTGCCACCAGCCCGACAGGGTGGGTCACTGAAGCTTTCTTT.

The chain combines TRBV5-1 with TRBJ2-7; D ambiguous. V lost 2 bases, J lost 5 bases, and 14 bases lay in between. This CDR3 spans 14 amino acids. Per the germline V gene, CDR1 is SGHRS and CDR2 is YFSETQ. DNA of the CDR3: TGCGCCAGCAGCTTTTCGGGTCTCCCGCACGAGCAGTACTTC. This codes for CASSFSGLPHEQYF.

On this clonotype: The CDR3 ends on some other residue instead of the conserved phenylalanine or tryptophan, so this is likely a read error. The chain has TRBV28 and TRBJ2-4; the D gene is possibly TRBD2 (5 bases). The germline CDR1 and CDR2 sequences are MDHEN and SYDVKM. This CDR3 is built from 16 residues. Deletions cut 9 bases from V and 6 bases from J, with 24 bases between. The CDR3 DNA follows: TGTGCCAGTCTCCCCTGGCCCTCGGGAAGAGGAAACATTCAGTACTAC. It encodes CASLPWPSGRGNIQYY.

In DNA form, the CDR3 reads TGTGCCAGCAGGAATAACATAATGGAACAGCCCCAGCATTTT. Translation: CASRNNIMEQPQHF. The chain carries TRBV6-2 or TRBV6-3 and TRBJ1-5, with D uncertain. Trimming removed 6 bases from V and 7 bases from J, with 16 bases in between. The CDR3 runs to 14 residues. The V gene's germline CDR1 is MNHEY and CDR2 SVGEGT.

This chain links TRBV20-1 with TRBJ2-1; D gene uncertain. Trimming shortened V by 5 bases and J by 9 bases, and 8 bases separated the two germline ends. Germline V CDR1 and CDR2: DFQATT, SNEGSKA (reference sequence). The CDR3 runs to 10 residues. This CDR3 is CSAAGGEQFF. In DNA form, the CDR3 reads TGCAGTGCTGCCGGCGGTGAGCAGTTCTTC.

V is TRBV20-1 and J is TRBJ2-7; weak D call: TRBD2 (6 bases). Trimming removed 6 bases from V and 0 bases from J, with 18 bases in between. This CDR3 contains 15 residues. From germline, CDR1 is DFQATT and CDR2 SNEGSKA (reference sequence). The CDR3 reads CSAGGSATLSYEQYF. CDR3 sequence (DNA): TGCAGTGCGGGGGGTTCAGCGACACTCTCCTACGAGCAGTACTTC.

V and J are TRBV7-6 and TRBJ2-5; the match to TRBD1 covers 8 bases. Germline V CDR1 and CDR2: SGHVS, FNYEAQ. V shed 4 bases and J 4 bases; nucleotides not matched to a gene: 5. This CDR3 has 14 residues. CDR3 sequence: CASSSRTGTETQYF. DNA for the CDR3: TGTGCCAGCAGCTCCCGGACAGGGACAGAGACCCAGTACTTC.